This TCR beta chain was found in a study of molecular identifiers for immune sequencing clone quantification. The study's findings and limits: Clones that had above 20 RNA copies took up over 99% of effector molecules but under 1% in naive cells.

Source material for naive CD8 libraries was roughly 18,000 to 1,100,000 sorted cells, with 10%, 30% or 50% RNA. This clonotype was seen a few times. What it binds is not known. Per germline, CDR1 MDHEN and CDR2 SYDVKM. The CDR3 runs to 15 residues. Trimming left V 6 bases short and J 2 bases short, with 16 bases between. Preparation methods for the bulk TCR libraries were those previously described, with listed TCR primers. Each CDR3 protein is one row after TCRdb ran MiXCR on the PCR reads. This sample has 50,000 to 70,000 distinct CDR3 sequences, with less than 20% found just once. The receptor was isolated from a human donor in good health. Some libraries in this study had Jurkat cell RNA spiked in. The chain has TRBV28 and TRBJ2-5; tentatively, D is TRBD1 (6 bases). What was sequenced was naive CD8+ T cells from blood, with Jurkat cell RNA spiked in. Subset here: FACS-sorted CD8+CD4-CCR7+CD45RA+ naive T cells. CDR3 sequence reads: CASSSFGQPQETQYF. The CDR3 DNA follows: TGTGCCAGCAGCTCATTTGGACAGCCACAAGAGACCCAGTACTTC. Looking up the rest from reference TRBV28 and TRBJ2-5 gives the full variable domain: DVKVTQSSRYLVKRTGEKVFLECVQDMDHENMFWYRQDPGLGLRLIYFSYDVKMKEKGDIPEGYSVSREKKERFSLILESASTNQTSMYLCASSSFGQPQETQYFGPGTRLLVL.